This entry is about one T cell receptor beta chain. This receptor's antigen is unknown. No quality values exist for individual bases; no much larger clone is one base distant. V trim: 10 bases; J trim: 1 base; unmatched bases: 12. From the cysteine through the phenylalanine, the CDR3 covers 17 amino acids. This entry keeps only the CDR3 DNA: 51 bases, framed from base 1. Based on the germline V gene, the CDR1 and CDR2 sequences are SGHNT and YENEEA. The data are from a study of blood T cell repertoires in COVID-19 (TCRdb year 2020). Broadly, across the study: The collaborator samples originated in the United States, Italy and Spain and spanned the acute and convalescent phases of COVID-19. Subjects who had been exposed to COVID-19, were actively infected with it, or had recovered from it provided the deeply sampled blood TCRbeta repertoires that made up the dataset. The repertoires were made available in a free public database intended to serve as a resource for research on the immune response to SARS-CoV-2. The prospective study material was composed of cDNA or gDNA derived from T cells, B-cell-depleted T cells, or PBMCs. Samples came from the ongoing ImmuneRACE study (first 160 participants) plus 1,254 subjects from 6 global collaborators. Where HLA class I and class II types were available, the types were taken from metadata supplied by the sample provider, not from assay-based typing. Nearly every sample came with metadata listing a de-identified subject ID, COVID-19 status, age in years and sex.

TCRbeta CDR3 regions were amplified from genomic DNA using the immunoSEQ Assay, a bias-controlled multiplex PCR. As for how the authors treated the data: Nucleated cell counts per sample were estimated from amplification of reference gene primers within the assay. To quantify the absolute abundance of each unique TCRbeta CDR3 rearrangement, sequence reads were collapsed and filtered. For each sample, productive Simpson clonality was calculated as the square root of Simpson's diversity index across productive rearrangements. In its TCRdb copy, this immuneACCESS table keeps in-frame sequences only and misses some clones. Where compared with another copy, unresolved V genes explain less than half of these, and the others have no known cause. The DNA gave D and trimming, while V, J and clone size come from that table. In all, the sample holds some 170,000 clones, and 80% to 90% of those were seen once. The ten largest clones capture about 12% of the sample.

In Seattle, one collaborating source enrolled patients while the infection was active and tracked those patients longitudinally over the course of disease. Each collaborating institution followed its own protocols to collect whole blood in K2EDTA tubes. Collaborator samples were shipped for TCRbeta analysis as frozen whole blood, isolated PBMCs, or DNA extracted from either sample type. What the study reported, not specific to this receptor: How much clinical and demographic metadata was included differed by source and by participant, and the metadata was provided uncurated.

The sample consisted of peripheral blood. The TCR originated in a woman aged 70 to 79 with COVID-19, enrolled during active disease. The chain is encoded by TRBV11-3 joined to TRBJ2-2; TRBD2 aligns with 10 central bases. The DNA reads TGTGCCACCTTTGGCCTAGCGGGAGTCTTGAACACCGGGGAGCTGTTTTTT. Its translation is CATFGLAGVLNTGELFF.